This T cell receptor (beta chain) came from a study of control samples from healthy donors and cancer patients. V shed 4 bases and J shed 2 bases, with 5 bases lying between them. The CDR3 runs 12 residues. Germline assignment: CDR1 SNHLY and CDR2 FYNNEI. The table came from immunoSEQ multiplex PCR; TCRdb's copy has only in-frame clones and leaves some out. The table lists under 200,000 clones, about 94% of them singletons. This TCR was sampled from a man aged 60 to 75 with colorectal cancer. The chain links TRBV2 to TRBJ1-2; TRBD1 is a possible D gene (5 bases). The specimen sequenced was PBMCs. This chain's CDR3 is CASSAGNYGYTF. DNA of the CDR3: TGTGCCAGCAGTGCAGGGAACTATGGCTACACCTTC.